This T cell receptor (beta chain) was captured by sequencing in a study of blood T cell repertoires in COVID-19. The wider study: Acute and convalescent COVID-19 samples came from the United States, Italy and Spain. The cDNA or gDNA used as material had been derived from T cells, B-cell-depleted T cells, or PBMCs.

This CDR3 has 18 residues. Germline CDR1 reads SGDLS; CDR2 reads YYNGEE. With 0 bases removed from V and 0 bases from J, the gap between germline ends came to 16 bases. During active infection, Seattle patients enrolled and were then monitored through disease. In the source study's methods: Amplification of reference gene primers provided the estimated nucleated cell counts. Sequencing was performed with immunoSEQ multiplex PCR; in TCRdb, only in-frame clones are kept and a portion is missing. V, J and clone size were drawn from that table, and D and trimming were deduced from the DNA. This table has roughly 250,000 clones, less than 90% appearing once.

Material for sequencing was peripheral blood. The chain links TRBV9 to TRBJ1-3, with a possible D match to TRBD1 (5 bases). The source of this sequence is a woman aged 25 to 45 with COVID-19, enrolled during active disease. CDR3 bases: TGTGCCAGCAGCGTAGACACCACCTGGAGGGGCTCTGGAAACACCATATATTTT. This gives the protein CASSVDTTWRGSGNTIYF.